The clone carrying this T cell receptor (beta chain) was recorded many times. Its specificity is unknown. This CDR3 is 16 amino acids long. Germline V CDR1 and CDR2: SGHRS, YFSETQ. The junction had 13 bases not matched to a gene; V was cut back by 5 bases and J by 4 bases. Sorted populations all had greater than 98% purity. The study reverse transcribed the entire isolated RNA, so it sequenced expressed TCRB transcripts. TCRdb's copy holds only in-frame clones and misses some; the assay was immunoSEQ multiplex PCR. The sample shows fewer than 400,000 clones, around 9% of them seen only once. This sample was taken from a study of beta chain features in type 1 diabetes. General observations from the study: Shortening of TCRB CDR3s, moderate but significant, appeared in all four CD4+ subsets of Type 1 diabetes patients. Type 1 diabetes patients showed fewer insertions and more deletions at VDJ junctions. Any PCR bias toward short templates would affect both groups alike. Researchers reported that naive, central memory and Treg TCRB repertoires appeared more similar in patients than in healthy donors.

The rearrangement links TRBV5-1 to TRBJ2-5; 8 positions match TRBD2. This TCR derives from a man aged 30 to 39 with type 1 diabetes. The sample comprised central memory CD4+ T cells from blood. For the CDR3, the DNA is TGCGCCAGCAGTCTGACCCCGGGGGGGAATGGAGAGACCCAGTACTTC. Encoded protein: CASSLTPGGNGETQYF.